The source of this T cell receptor beta chain is a study of shared clonotypes between healthy human individuals. The table came from immunoSEQ multiplex PCR; TCRdb's copy has only in-frame clones and leaves some out. The data hold a few million clones, with over 90% observed a single time. In the case of this clone: As yet, its antigen is unknown.

V lost 6 bases and J lost 3; bases outside the gene matches: 7. Germline V gives CDR1 MNHEY, CDR2 SMNVEV (reference sequence). The CDR3 consists of 15 residues. General study results and limits: For sorted subsets, rarefaction showed incomplete sequencing despite large depth.

The TCR originated in a man aged 18-30 years in good health. Some clones in this sample may be carry-over from other donors' samples. The J gene is TRBJ1-4, the V gene TRBV27; 7 bases match TRBD1. The sample taken for sequencing was naive CD4+ T cells from PBMCs. Subset defined: CD45RA+ positively selected. The CDR3 DNA sequence: TGTGCCAGCAGGACAGGGTACGGGTCTAATGAAAAACTGTTTTTT. Its translation: CASRTGYGSNEKLFF.